The T cell receptor (beta chain) under discussion was sequenced for a study of shared clonotypes between healthy human individuals. The deep-level immunoSEQ assay was used. This table comes from immunoSEQ multiplex PCR, and its TCRdb copy is limited to in-frame clones, with some not included. Of under 80,000 clones in the sample, roughly three fifths were seen once. Germline values: CDR1 MNHEY, CDR2 SMNVEV (reference sequence). The length of the CDR3 is 16 residues. V dropped 0 bases and J dropped 2 bases, with 11 bases sitting between them. The chain employs TRBV27 and TRBJ1-5, with D perhaps TRBD1 (5 bases). The sequence came from a man aged 30-40 years in good health. Sequencing was carried out using memory CD8+ T cells sorted from blood. Subset described: CD45RO+ cells pooled with CCR7-negative TemRA cells. CDR3 in DNA: TGTGCCAGCAGTTTATCCGCAGGGTATGGCAATCAGCCCCAGCATTTT. Protein: CASSLSAGYGNQPQHF.